The 13 T cell receptor beta chains listed next were all sequenced from one sample in a study of blood T cell repertoires in COVID-19. Sequenced by immunoSEQ multiplex PCR; TCRdb stores in-frame clones only, minus some. The sample consists of roughly 150,000 clones, roughly nine tenths of them appearing once. The specimen sequenced was peripheral blood. The origin of the receptors is a woman in her 70s with acute or convalescent COVID-19.

This clone was counted once. The V call is TRBV18, the J call TRBJ1-2; D ambiguous. V lost 2 bases and J 7 bases, leaving 14 bases between the germline ends. Per the germline V gene, CDR1 is KGHSH and CDR2 is LQKENI. The length of the CDR3 is 14 residues. The chain's CDR3 is CASSPFGEASGYTF. In nucleotides, the CDR3 is TGTGCCAGCTCACCATTTGGGGAGGCAAGTGGCTACACCTTC.

The chain recombines TRBV18 with TRBJ2-1, with TRBD2 identical over 9 bases. V was pared by 3 bases and J by 9 bases, with 3 bases of the junction left unmatched. The CDR3 totals 13 residues. Germline CDR1 and CDR2: KGHSH and LQKENI. The CDR3 is CASSPIAGAEQFF. CDR3 coding DNA: TGTGCCAGCTCACCTATAGCGGGGGCTGAGCAGTTCTTC. Complete variable domain (other parts from reference TRBV18 and TRBJ2-1): NAGVMQNPRHLVRRRGQEARLRCSPMKGHSHVYWYRQLPEEGLKFMVYLQKENIIDESGMPKERFSAEFPKEGPSILRIQQVVRGDSAAYFCASSPIAGAEQFFGPGTRLTVL.

V usage is TRBV6-2 or TRBV6-3 and J usage is TRBJ1-2; 10 bases line up with TRBD1. The CDR3 is 17 amino acids. In germline, CDR1 is MNHEY, CDR2 SVGEGT. Trimming took 0 bases from V and 5 from J; bases not matched to a gene: 9. The CDR3 spells CASSYSSTGGQRYGYTF. The CDR3 DNA is TGTGCCAGCAGTTACTCATCGACAGGGGGCCAGAGGTATGGCTACACCTTC.

This sequence joins TRBV6-6 and TRBJ2-1, with 7 positions matching TRBD1. J was trimmed by 0 bases and V by 6 bases; bases with no gene match: 5. The CDR3 runs to 15 residues. Per germline, CDR1 MNHNY and CDR2 SVGAGI (reference sequence). The CDR3 spells CASRHRDSSYNEQFF. The CDR3, as DNA: TGTGCCAGCAGGCACCGGGACAGCTCCTACAATGAGCAGTTCTTC.

The V and J genes are TRBV2 and TRBJ2-1; the match to TRBD2 covers 15 bases. Trimming at V came to 3 bases and at J to 4 bases, leaving 10 bases not matched to a gene. Germline V gene sequence: CDR1 SNHLY, CDR2 FYNNEI. The CDR3 spans 19 residues. CDR3 DNA sequence: TGTGCCAGCAGTGAGGGGCTGGGGACTAGCGGGGGGTTTTACAATGAGCAGTTCTTC. Translating gives CASSEGLGTSGGFYNEQFF.

The V and J genes are TRBV6-5 and TRBJ2-7; a possible D gene is TRBD1 (5 bases). The ends were cut back, 5 bases at V and 4 bases at J, with 18 bases in the middle. The CDR3 contains 15 residues. Germline CDR1 reads MNHEY; CDR2 reads SVGAGI. The chain's CDR3 is CASSPEGVAFYEQYF. For the CDR3, the DNA is TGTGCCAGCAGTCCCGAAGGGGTCGCTTTTTACGAGCAGTACTTC.

The CDR3 coding sequence is TGTGCCAGCAGTTACTCGAAGGCTAGCGGGGGGGAGAGCTCCTACAATGAGCAGTTCTTC. This encodes CASSYSKASGGESSYNEQFF. The chain is built from TRBV6-2 or TRBV6-3 and TRBJ2-1; TRBD2 matches 12 bases. The CDR3 extends over 20 amino acids. CDR1 and CDR2 from the germline V gene are MNHEY and SVGEGT. V shed 0 bases and J 0 bases; nucleotides not matched to a gene: 9.

The sample holds a few counts of this clone. The chain joins TRBV27 to TRBJ2-2; 7 nucleotides line up with TRBD1. The germline CDR1 and CDR2 sequences are MNHEY and SMNVEV (reference sequence). This CDR3 is built from 14 residues. V lost 7 bases to trimming and J lost 5 bases; unmatched junction nucleotides: 7. The CDR3 here is CASKDRVGTGELFF. CDR3 nucleotide sequence: TGTGCCAGCAAAGACAGGGTGGGAACCGGGGAGCTGTTTTTT.

The V and J genes are TRBV9 and TRBJ1-2; tentative D call: TRBD1 (5 bases). The CDR3 is made up of 12 amino acids. Germline V gene lookup returns CDR1 SGDLS and CDR2 YYNGEE. Trimming pared 0 bases from V and 8 bases from J, leaving 8 bases between. Written as DNA, the CDR3 is TGTGCCAGCAGCGTAGGGGGCTGGGGCTACACCTTC. Translated: CASSVGGWGYTF. Based on the CDR3 plus reference TRBV9 and TRBJ1-2, the full variable domain is DSGVTQTPKHLITATGQRVTLRCSPRSGDLSVYWYQQSLDQGLQFLIQYYNGEERAKGNILERFSAQQFPDLHSELNLSSLELGDSALYFCASSVGGWGYTFGSGTRLTVV.

The genes are TRBV14 and TRBJ2-1; D call uncertain. Trimming stripped 4 bases from V and 8 bases from J, with 15 bases between. CDR1 is SGHDN and CDR2 is FVKESK in the germline V gene. This CDR3 is built from 14 residues. In DNA, the CDR3 is TGTGCCAGCAGCCGCCCTGGGCGTCGCGATGAGCAGTTCTTC. Protein product: CASSRPGRRDEQFF.

The gene calls are TRBV15 and TRBJ2-5; D possibly corresponds to TRBD2 (5 bases). From germline, CDR1 is LNHNV and CDR2 YYDKDF (reference sequence). Trimming pared 0 bases from V and 4 bases from J, leaving 12 bases between. This CDR3 has 15 amino acids. CDR3 protein: CATSRDWSSGETQYF. In nucleotides, the CDR3 is TGTGCCACCAGCAGAGATTGGTCCAGCGGAGAGACCCAGTACTTC.

The table lists this clone with a count of one. The CDR3 DNA reads as TGTGCCAGCAGTAGACAGGGCACTGAAGCTTTCTTT. This encodes CASSRQGTEAFF. This rearrangement joins TRBV25-1 to TRBJ1-1; TRBD1 agrees at 7 bases. Germline CDR1 MGHDK, CDR2 SYGVNS. The CDR3 totals 12 residues. Germline trimming cut 5 bases from V and 4 bases from J; bases unmatched to any gene: 1. The full variable domain, its missing parts supplied by reference TRBV25-1 and TRBJ1-1, is EADIYQTPRYLVIGTGKKITLECSQTMGHDKMYWYQQDPGMELHLIHYSYGVNSTEKGDLSSESTVSRIRTEHFPLTLESARPSHTSQYLCASSRQGTEAFFGQGTRLTVV.

The V call is TRBV28, the J call TRBJ1-2; D not certain. This CDR3 is built from 12 residues. The V gene's germline CDR1 is MDHEN and CDR2 SYDVKM. Trimming shortened V by 5 bases and J by 6 bases, and 10 bases separated the two germline ends. The CDR3 reads CASSPRLHGYTF. In nucleotides, the CDR3 is TGTGCCAGCAGTCCCCGCCTACATGGCTACACCTTC.